The 14 T cell receptor beta chains reported below all come from one sample, sequenced in a study of T cells in Graves' hyperthyroidism and ophthalmopathy (dated by TCRdb to about 2019). Libraries were built with multiplex PCR. Sequencing instrument: Illumina HiSeq 2000. The TCR beta CDR3 regions were amplified from RNA transcripts. For the first round of RT-PCR on the TCR CDR3, the HTBI primer set was used together with the Qiagen OneStep RT-PCR kit. TCRdb reanalyzed the raw reads on its own, using fastp at Q25 for trimming and MiXCR for clone calling, and kept in-frame beta chains. Entries that share a CDR3 protein sequence are merged under the most common genes and DNA. The sample has roughly 840,000 distinct CDR3 sequences on record, 35% to 40% of them singletons. The top ten clonotypes cover around 9.3% of the sample. Sequenced input: blood. These receptors were obtained from a man aged 18 to 30 with Graves' hyperthyroidism.

Only a few counts were recorded for this clonotype. V and J are TRBV7-2 and TRBJ1-3; no clear D gene. Germline loops: CDR1 SGHTA, CDR2 FQGNSA. The CDR3 loop spans 15 amino acids. Trimming cost V 5 bases and J 0 bases, with 11 bases left between them. As DNA, the CDR3 is TGTGCCAGCAGCCCATTGGGCAACTCTGGAAACACCATATATTTT. It specifies CASSPLGNSGNTIYF.

Ten or more counts support this clonotype. The J gene is TRBJ2-5, the V gene TRBV7-6, with D perhaps TRBD1 (5 bases). The germline V and J ends were trimmed by 5 bases and 5 bases, with 12 bases remaining between them. This CDR3 is built from 13 residues. Per the germline V gene, CDR1 is SGHVS and CDR2 is FNYEAQ. The CDR3 here is CASSRQHRETQYF. Here the CDR3 DNA reads TGTGCCAGCAGCAGACAGCATCGGGAGACCCAGTACTTC.

The rearrangement uses TRBV20-1 and TRBJ1-4, with D perhaps matching TRBD1 (6 bases). The CDR3 extends over 13 amino acids. Trimming cost V 0 bases and J 8 bases, with 10 bases left between them. CDR1 is DFQATT, CDR2 SNEGSKA, per germline (reference sequence). CDR3 nucleotide sequence: TGCAGTGCTAGAGATAGGGGGGGAGAAAAACTGTTTTTT. This gives the protein CSARDRGGEKLFF.

The rearrangement joins TRBV18 to TRBJ1-2; D is unclear. CDR3 length: 16 amino acids. Germline V gene sequence: CDR1 KGHSH, CDR2 LQKENI. The ends were cut back, 0 bases at V and 4 bases at J, with 15 bases in the middle. The CDR3 here is CASSPPSGPTIYGYTF. The CDR3 DNA follows: TGTGCCAGCTCACCACCGTCCGGCCCAACCATCTATGGCTACACCTTC. The entire variable domain, with the rest obtained from reference TRBV18 and TRBJ1-2, is as follows: NAGVMQNPRHLVRRRGQEARLRCSPMKGHSHVYWYRQLPEEGLKFMVYLQKENIIDESGMPKERFSAEFPKEGPSILRIQQVVRGDSAAYFCASSPPSGPTIYGYTFGSGTRLTVV.

This clonotype has just a few counts. The chain has TRBV25-1 and TRBJ1-2; TRBD1 aligns across 10 bases. The V gene end was trimmed by 5 bases and the J gene end by 5 bases; junction bases not matched to a gene: 11. CDR1 MGHDK and CDR2 SYGVNS come from the germline V gene. CDR3 size: 16 residues. The CDR3 nucleotides read TGTGCCAGCAGTCTCCGGGACAGGGGCTTCGGTTATGGCTACACCTTC. It is translated as CASSLRDRGFGYGYTF.

This chain links TRBV5-1 with TRBJ1-1; D ambiguous. In germline, CDR1 is SGHRS, CDR2 YFSETQ. This CDR3 is built from 13 residues. The germline V and J ends were trimmed by 4 bases and 7 bases, with 14 bases remaining between them. CDR3 DNA: TGCGCCAGCAGCCGCGACGGGTCGAGTGAAGCTTTCTTT. This gives the protein CASSRDGSSEAFF.

CDR3 loop: CASTTGSYEQYF. The CDR3 DNA reads as TGTGCCAGCACCACAGGCTCCTACGAGCAGTACTTC. The chain carries TRBV7-9 and TRBJ2-7; TRBD1 is a possible D gene (5 bases). V lost 7 bases, J lost 0 bases, and 7 bases lay in between. The CDR3 totals 12 residues. CDR1 is SEHNR and CDR2 is FQNEAQ in the germline V gene (reference sequence).

This chain links TRBV19 with TRBJ1-4; 8 bases align to TRBD1. V was clipped by 4 bases and J by 8 bases; unmatched bases: 6. CDR3 length: 14 amino acids. CDR1 is LNHDA, CDR2 SQIVND, per germline (reference sequence). For the CDR3, the DNA is TGTGCCAGTAGTACGCCAGGGGGCCGGGAAAAACTGTTTTTT. Its protein product is CASSTPGGREKLFF.

The CDR3 sequence: CAITKGTGERYTF. CDR3 bases: TGTGCCATCACCAAAGGGACAGGGGAACGCTACACCTTC. The V gene is TRBV7-8, the J gene TRBJ1-2; 10 bases fit TRBD1. The J segment lost 9 bases and the V segment lost 10 bases, leaving 11 bases of the junction unmatched. The germline CDR1 and CDR2 sequences are SGHVS and FQNEAQ. This CDR3 comprises 13 residues.

In the case of this clonotype: Sequence at one end of the junction differs from germline and may be a read error. The rearrangement links TRBV5-6 to TRBJ2-5; 7 nucleotides line up with TRBD1. CDR3 size: 19 residues. In germline, CDR1 is SGHDT, CDR2 YYEEEE. The CDR3 coding sequence is TGCGCCAGCAGCCAGTCACGAAGGGGGCAAGGGATCCGAGGAGAGACCCAGTACTTC. Its protein is CASSQSRRGQGIRGETQYF. Full variable domain (rest looked up from reference TRBV5-6 and TRBJ2-5): DAGVTQSPTHLIKTRGQQVTLRCSPKSGHDTVSWYQQALGQGPQFIFQYYEEEERQRGNFPDRFSGHQFPNYSSELNVNALLLGDSALYLCASSQSRRGQGIRGETQYFGPGTRLLVL.

V is TRBV18 and J is TRBJ2-7; 8 bases are shared with TRBD1. Germline V gene data show CDR1 as KGHSH and CDR2 as LQKENI. This CDR3 region has 16 residues. J lost 2 bases, V lost 3 bases, and 9 bases had no gene match. CDR3 protein: CASSPDREVSAYEQYF. For the CDR3, the DNA is TGTGCCAGCTCACCGGACAGGGAGGTGTCCGCCTACGAGCAGTACTTC.

As to this clonotype: This may arise from a read error, as a much more abundant clone is one base away. This chain uses TRBV29-1 with TRBJ1-4, with 8 bases identical to TRBD1. Germline V lookup: CDR1 SQVTM, CDR2 ANQGSEA. The CDR3 spans 14 residues. The J segment lost 8 bases and the V segment lost 5 bases, leaving 10 bases of the junction unmatched. CDR3 protein: CSVKKAGGREKLFF. In DNA, the CDR3 is TGCAGCGTTAAAAAGGCAGGGGGCAGGGAAAAACTGTTTTTT.

Only a few counts were recorded for this clonotype. Sequence at one end of the junction differs from germline and may be a read error. J is TRBJ2-7 and V is TRBV5-1; 7 bases map to TRBD1. The CDR3 has 15 amino acids. Germline lookup yields CDR1 SGHRS and CDR2 YFSETQ. The CDR3 here is CASSPPKGAIYEQYF. CDR3 bases: TGCGCCAGCAGCCCCCCTAAGGGGGCGATCTACGAGCAATACTTC.

For this clonotype: Being one base from a much bigger clone, this may be a read error. The rearrangement joins TRBV7-2 to TRBJ1-2; tentatively, D is TRBD1 (5 bases). The V gene's germline CDR1 is SGHTA and CDR2 FQGNSA. Deletions cut 7 bases from V and 6 bases from J, with 21 bases between. The CDR3 has 15 amino acids. Written as DNA, the CDR3 is TGTACCAGCACCTCGATAACTGTAGGGGTGGATGGCTACACCTTC. Protein product: CTSTSITVGVDGYTF.